This TCR beta chain was sequenced during a study of blood T cell repertoires in COVID-19. Across the whole study: Whether acute or convalescent, the COVID-19 samples came from the United States, Italy and Spain. Sample material is recorded as cDNA or gDNA derived from T cells, B-cell-depleted T cells, or PBMCs.

Only in-frame clones appear in the TCRdb table, and some are missing; sequencing was by immunoSEQ multiplex PCR. Seen here are roughly 150,000 clones, 75% to 90% observed once, and the top ten hold roughly 12%. Germline V gene lookup returns CDR1 SNHLY and CDR2 FYNNEI. V lost 7 bases to trimming and J lost 0 bases, with 15 bases between them. The CDR3 sequence is 15 residues long. Specimen: peripheral blood. V and J are TRBV2 and TRBJ1-1, with D uncertain. This TCR was recovered from a man in his late teens or twenties with COVID-19, enrolled during active disease. CDR3 nucleotide sequence: TGTGCCAGCAAGGATAGAGGGATGTTGAACACTGAAGCTTTCTTT. Translation: CASKDRGMLNTEAFF.